This paragraph reports one T cell receptor (beta chain). The read falls 3 residues short of the CDR3 end, and the missing part is taken from the germline J gene. This entry belongs to a study of T cells in women clearing cervical HPV infection. The table came from immunoSEQ multiplex PCR; TCRdb's copy has only in-frame clones and leaves some out. This sample contains 20,000 to 25,000 clones. V lost 6 bases and J lost 5, with 17 bases in between. The CDR3 has 14 amino acids. The germline CDR1 and CDR2 sequences are DFQATT and SNEGSKA (reference sequence). The TCR comes from a woman between 18 and 75 years old with a cervical HPV16 infection that either progressed to CIN3+ or cleared (not recorded which). Material: blood buffy coat. The chain joins TRBV20-1 to TRBJ2-1; the D gene is possibly TRBD1 (5 bases). CDR3 protein: CSANAYGANNEQFF. Incomplete CDR3 DNA: TGCAGTGCGAATGCCTATGGGGCAAACAATGAG.